Included here is one T cell receptor beta chain sequence, with context. Its matching antigen is unknown. These data belong to a study of cytomegalovirus exposure and HLA in healthy donors. The CDR3 extends over 15 amino acids. CDR1 SGHTA and CDR2 FQGTGA come from the germline V gene. V was clipped by 5 bases and J by 3 bases, with 14 bases between them. The primer mix had 60 Vbeta and 13 Jbeta primers. Method: immunoSEQ multiplex PCR; TCRdb's copy keeps in-frame clones and lacks some. Of 140,000 to 150,000 clones detected, around 79% appear once; the ten largest clones hold about 2.9%. Findings and caveats of the study: The listing of approximately 160 TCR beta chains classed them as cytomegalovirus-associated.

The J gene is TRBJ2-1, the V gene TRBV7-3, with D tentatively TRBD2 (6 bases). The sample consisted of PBMCs. This TCR derives from a man aged 35 to 55 in good health and CMV-seropositive. CDR3 loop: CASSPIPGSYNEQFF. CDR3 DNA sequence: TGTGCCAGCAGCCCGATCCCCGGGAGCTACAATGAGCAGTTCTTC.